This paragraph covers one T cell receptor beta chain sequence. The target of this receptor is not known. No per-base quality is available; no much larger clone lies one base away. Libraries were built with the immunoSEQ multiplex PCR assay. This is the immuneACCESS table as TCRdb keeps it, with only in-frame sequences that have V and J called. A part of the clones is gone; compared with another copy, unresolved V genes explain less than half, and the rest is unexplained. Within this sample are some 100,000 clones, with 85% to 90% of them counted one time only. In total, the top ten clones hold roughly 1.3% of the sample. This sample stems from a study of control samples from healthy donors and cancer patients (dated by TCRdb to 2018 to 2020). Inclusive of the bounding cysteine and phenylalanine, the CDR3 is 16 residues long. Here the CDR3 DNA is all that survives: 48 bases in frame from base 1. Taken from the germline V gene (reference sequence), the CDR1 and CDR2 loops are WNHNN and SYGVQD. V and J are truncated by 2 bases and 6 bases respectively, leaving an intervening sequence of 20 bases.

Source material: blood. The sequence links TRBV10-1 to TRBJ2-7, with TRBD2 as a weak D call on 7 bases. The TCR sequence derives from a woman aged 45 to 65 in good health. The sequenced DNA: TGCGCCAGCAGTGAGCGGTTGCGGGGGCGGACTTCCGAGCAGTACTTC. Its amino acids are CASSERLRGRTSEQYF.